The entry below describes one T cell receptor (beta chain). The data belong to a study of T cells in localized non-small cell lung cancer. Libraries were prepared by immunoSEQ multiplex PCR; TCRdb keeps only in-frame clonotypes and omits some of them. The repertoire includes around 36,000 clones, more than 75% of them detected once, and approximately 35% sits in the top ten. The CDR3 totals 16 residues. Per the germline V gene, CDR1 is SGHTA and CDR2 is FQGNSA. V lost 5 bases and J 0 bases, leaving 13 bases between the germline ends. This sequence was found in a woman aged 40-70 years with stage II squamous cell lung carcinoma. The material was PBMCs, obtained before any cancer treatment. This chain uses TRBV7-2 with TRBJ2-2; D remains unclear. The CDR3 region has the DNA TGTGCCAGCAGCCCTCAGAGCCGATCGAACACCGGGGAGCTGTTTTTT. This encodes CASSPQSRSNTGELFF.